The rows below give T cell receptor beta chains drawn from one sample of a study of control samples from healthy donors and cancer patients. This table comes from immunoSEQ multiplex PCR, and its TCRdb copy is limited to in-frame clones, with some not included. The table lists about 120,000 clones, around 88% of them singletons. Sequenced input: blood. These receptors were obtained from a middle-aged man in good health. CDR3s include the opening cysteine and the closing phenylalanine or tryptophan. A D gene is named only where the DNA matches it firmly. Clone size is not always given. Where it is, it says once, few, many or a class for expanded clones.

abundance: -; j_gene: TRBJ2-1; d_gene: -; v_gene: TRBV27; CDR3nt: TGTGCCAGCAGTTTCCTGCGGGGGACAGGAAAACACAATGAGCAGTTCTTC; CDR3aa: CASSFLRGTGKHNEQFF
abundance: -; j_gene: TRBJ1-5; d_gene: -; v_gene: TRBV7-2; CDR3nt: TGTGCCAGCAGCTTAGATCGCCAGGTGAATCAGCCCCAGCATTTT; CDR3aa: CASSLDRQVNQPQHF
abundance: -; j_gene: TRBJ2-3; d_gene: -; v_gene: TRBV5-1; CDR3nt: TGCGCCAGCAGCCCCGGTGCAGGGGCCGGTACAGATACGCAGTATTTT; CDR3aa: CASSPGAGAGTDTQYF
abundance: -; j_gene: TRBJ1-1; d_gene: -; v_gene: TRBV3-1/TRBV3-2; CDR3nt: TGTGCCAGCAGCCAAGGCAAGGGTAGGGCTTTCTTT; CDR3aa: CASSQGKGRAFF
abundance: -; j_gene: TRBJ2-1; d_gene: -; v_gene: TRBV19; CDR3nt: TGTGCCAGTAGTCCACGAGGATCTAAGTTCTTC; CDR3aa: CASSPRGSKFF
abundance: -; j_gene: TRBJ2-2; d_gene: -; v_gene: TRBV19; CDR3nt: TGTGCCAGTAGTAGTACACTCTATGGGAGCACCGGGGAGCTGTTTTTT; CDR3aa: CASSSTLYGSTGELFF
abundance: -; j_gene: TRBJ2-3; d_gene: -; v_gene: TRBV19; CDR3nt: TGTGCCAGTAGTGCTATTTCGGCGGGGGCCACAGATACGCAGTATTTT; CDR3aa: CASSAISAGATDTQYF
abundance: -; j_gene: TRBJ1-1; d_gene: -; v_gene: TRBV3-1/TRBV3-2; CDR3nt: TGTGCCAGCAGCACAAACAGGGTCAACACTGAAGCTTTCTTT; CDR3aa: CASSTNRVNTEAFF
abundance: once; j_gene: TRBJ2-5; d_gene: TRBD2; v_gene: TRBV2; CDR3nt: TGTGCCAGCAGTGGTACTAGCGGGGGGGAGACCCAGTACTTC; CDR3aa: CASSGTSGGETQYF
abundance: -; j_gene: TRBJ1-2; d_gene: -; v_gene: TRBV14; CDR3nt: TGTGCCAGCAGCCAAGGTACGCACGCGCGAGAGTATGGCTACACCTTC; CDR3aa: CASSQGTHAREYGYTF
abundance: -; j_gene: TRBJ2-2; d_gene: -; v_gene: TRBV10-2; CDR3nt: TGCGCCAGCAGTGAGGCAGGTTACGCCGGGGAGCTGTTTTTT; CDR3aa: CASSEAGYAGELFF
abundance: -; j_gene: TRBJ2-3; d_gene: -; v_gene: TRBV5-1; CDR3nt: TGCGCCAGCAGCTTACAGCGGCTCACAGATACGCAGTATTTT; CDR3aa: CASSLQRLTDTQYF
abundance: once; j_gene: TRBJ1-2; d_gene: -; v_gene: TRBV14; CDR3nt: TGTGCCAGCAGCCAAGCCCGGGCGGGTCATGGCTACACCTTC; CDR3aa: CASSQARAGHGYTF
abundance: -; j_gene: TRBJ2-7; d_gene: -; v_gene: TRBV9; CDR3nt: TGTGCCAGCAGCGTAGGGGGAGGGGGCTCCTACGAGCAGTACTTC; CDR3aa: CASSVGGGGSYEQYF
abundance: once; j_gene: TRBJ2-1; d_gene: -; v_gene: TRBV6-5; CDR3nt: TGTGCCAGCCGGGCTTACACCTACAATGAGCAGTTCTTC; CDR3aa: CASRAYTYNEQFF
abundance: -; j_gene: TRBJ1-2; d_gene: -; v_gene: TRBV6-5; CDR3nt: TGTGCCAGCAGTTTCGACAGGAAGGGTTATGGCTACACCTTC; CDR3aa: CASSFDRKGYGYTF
abundance: -; j_gene: TRBJ1-2; d_gene: -; v_gene: TRBV30; CDR3nt: TGTGCCTGGCGAACCCCAGGGACCCTCGGGAATGGCTACACCTTC; CDR3aa: CAWRTPGTLGNGYTF
abundance: -; j_gene: TRBJ1-1; d_gene: TRBD1; v_gene: TRBV5-1; CDR3nt: TGCGCCAGCAGCGCGGGACAGGGTGAGACTGAAGCTTTCTTT; CDR3aa: CASSAGQGETEAFF
abundance: -; j_gene: TRBJ2-3; d_gene: -; v_gene: TRBV11-2; CDR3nt: TGTGCCAGCAGCTCGCCCGGGGGTAGGACGCAGTATTTT; CDR3aa: CASSSPGGRTQYF
abundance: -; j_gene: TRBJ2-7; d_gene: TRBD2; v_gene: TRBV4-1; CDR3nt: TGCGCCAGCAGCCAAGATTCTGGGGGGGGGAACGAGCAGTACTTC; CDR3aa: CASSQDSGGGNEQYF
abundance: -; j_gene: TRBJ2-3; d_gene: -; v_gene: TRBV9; CDR3nt: TGTGCCAGCAGCGTAGGAGGGTTAAAAGATACGCAGTATTTT; CDR3aa: CASSVGGLKDTQYF
abundance: -; j_gene: TRBJ1-2; d_gene: -; v_gene: TRBV3-1/TRBV3-2; CDR3nt: TGTGCCAGCAGCCAAGATGGTCTAGGCGGGGGGAGCTATGGCTACACCTTC; CDR3aa: CASSQDGLGGGSYGYTF
abundance: medium-sized; j_gene: TRBJ1-6; d_gene: TRBD1; v_gene: TRBV25-1; CDR3nt: TGTGCCAGCGAGGGACAGGCGGGGACACCCCTCCACTTT; CDR3aa: CASEGQAGTPLHF
abundance: -; j_gene: TRBJ1-2; d_gene: TRBD1; v_gene: TRBV7-9; CDR3nt: TGTGCCAGCAGCCCCAGGACAGGGCGCTATGGCTACACCTTC; CDR3aa: CASSPRTGRYGYTF
abundance: -; j_gene: TRBJ2-7; d_gene: -; v_gene: TRBV7-2; CDR3nt: TGTGCCAGCAGCTTAGGTTTGTACTACGAGCAGTACTTC; CDR3aa: CASSLGLYYEQYF
abundance: -; j_gene: TRBJ1-2; d_gene: TRBD1; v_gene: TRBV13; CDR3nt: TGTGCCAGCAGCTTGGCACCGGGACAGTCGTATGGCTACACCTTC; CDR3aa: CASSLAPGQSYGYTF
abundance: -; j_gene: TRBJ2-5; d_gene: TRBD1; v_gene: TRBV7-3; CDR3nt: TGTGCCAGCAGCCCGTCCTTGGGACAGGGACAAGAGACCCAGTACTTC; CDR3aa: CASSPSLGQGQETQYF
abundance: few; j_gene: TRBJ2-7; d_gene: -; v_gene: TRBV28; CDR3nt: TGTGCCAGCAGTCCTGGGGGGTACGAGCAGTACTTC; CDR3aa: CASSPGGYEQYF
abundance: -; j_gene: TRBJ1-5; d_gene: TRBD1; v_gene: TRBV11-2; CDR3nt: TGTGCCAGCAGCTCTCCACAGGGGCATCAGCCCCAGCATTTT; CDR3aa: CASSSPQGHQPQHF